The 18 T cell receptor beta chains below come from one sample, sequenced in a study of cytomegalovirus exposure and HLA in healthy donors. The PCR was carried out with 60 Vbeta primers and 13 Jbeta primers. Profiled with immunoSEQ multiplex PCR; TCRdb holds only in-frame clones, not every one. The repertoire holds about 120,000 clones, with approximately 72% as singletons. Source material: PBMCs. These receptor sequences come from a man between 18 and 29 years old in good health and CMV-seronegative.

The DNA for the CDR3 is TGTGCCAGCAGCTTTGCCGGGGGGGAGAACACTGAAGCTTTCTTT. It translates to CASSFAGGENTEAFF. The chain has TRBV13 and TRBJ1-1, with TRBD1 as a possible D gene (5 bases). V was trimmed by 3 bases and J by 1 base, leaving 12 bases between them. Germline-derived CDR1 and CDR2 are PRHDT and FYEKMQ (reference sequence). This CDR3 is built from 15 residues.

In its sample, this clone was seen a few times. The CDR3 region has the DNA TGTGCCAGCAGAATTACAGGGGGGCCTTTTGGCTACACCTTC. Translated: CASRITGGPFGYTF. The chain recombines TRBV27 with TRBJ1-2; TRBD1 matches 8 bases. V dropped 6 bases and J dropped 7; count of bases not matched to a gene: 10. Germline lookup yields CDR1 MNHEY and CDR2 SMNVEV (reference sequence). The CDR3 is made up of 14 amino acids.

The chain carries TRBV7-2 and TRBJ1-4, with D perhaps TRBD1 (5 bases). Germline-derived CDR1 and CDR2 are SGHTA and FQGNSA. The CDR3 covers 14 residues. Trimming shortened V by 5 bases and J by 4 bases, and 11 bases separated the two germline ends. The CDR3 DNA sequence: TGTGCCAGCAGCACAGACAGTCATAATGAAAAACTGTTTTTT. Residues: CASSTDSHNEKLFF.

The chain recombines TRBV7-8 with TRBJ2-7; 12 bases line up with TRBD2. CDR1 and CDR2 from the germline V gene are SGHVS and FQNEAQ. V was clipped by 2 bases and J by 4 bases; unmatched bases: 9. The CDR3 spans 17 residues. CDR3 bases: TGTGCCAGCAGCTTATCATGGGCTAGCGGGGGGGTTTACGAGCAGTACTTC. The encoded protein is CASSLSWASGGVYEQYF. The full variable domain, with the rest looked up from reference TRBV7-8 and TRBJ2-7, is GAGVSQSPRYKVAKRGQDVALRCDPISGHVSLFWYQQALGQGPEFLTYFQNEAQLDKSGLPSDRFFAERPEGSVSTLKIQRTQQEDSAVYLCASSLSWASGGVYEQYFGPGTRLTVT.

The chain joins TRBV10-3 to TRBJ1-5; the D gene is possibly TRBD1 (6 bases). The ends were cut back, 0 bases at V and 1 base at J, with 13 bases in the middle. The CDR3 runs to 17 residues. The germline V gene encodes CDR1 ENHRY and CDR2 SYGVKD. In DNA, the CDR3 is TGTGCCATCAGTGAGTCGATCCCCAGGGGAAGCAATCAGCCCCAGCATTTT. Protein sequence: CAISESIPRGSNQPQHF.

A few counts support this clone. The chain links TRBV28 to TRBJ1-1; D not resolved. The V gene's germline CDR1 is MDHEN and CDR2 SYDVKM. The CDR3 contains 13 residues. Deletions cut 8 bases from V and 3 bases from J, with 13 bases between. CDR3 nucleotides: TGTGCCAGCTCCCCGAGGGATTACACTGAAGCTTTCTTT. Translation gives CASSPRDYTEAFF.

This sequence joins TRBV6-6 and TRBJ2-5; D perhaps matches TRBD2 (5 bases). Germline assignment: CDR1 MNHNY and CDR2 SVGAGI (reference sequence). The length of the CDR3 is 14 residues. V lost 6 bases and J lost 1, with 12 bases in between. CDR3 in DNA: TGTGCCAGCAGCTGGTGGACTCCCCAAGAGACCCAGTACTTC. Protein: CASSWWTPQETQYF.

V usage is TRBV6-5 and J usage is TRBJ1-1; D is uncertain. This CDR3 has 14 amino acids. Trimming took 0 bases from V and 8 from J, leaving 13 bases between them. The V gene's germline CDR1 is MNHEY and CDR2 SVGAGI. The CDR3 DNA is TGTGCCAGCAGTTACTCAGGAGATGAGCGGGAAGCTTTCTTT. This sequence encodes CASSYSGDEREAFF.

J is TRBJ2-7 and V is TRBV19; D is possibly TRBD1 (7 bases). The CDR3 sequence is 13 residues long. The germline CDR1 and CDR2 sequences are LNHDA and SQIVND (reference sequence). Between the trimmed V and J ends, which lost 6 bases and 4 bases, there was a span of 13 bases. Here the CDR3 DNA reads TGTGCCAGTAGCAGGGGGGCTGCGTACGAGCAGTACTTC. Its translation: CASSRGAAYEQYF.

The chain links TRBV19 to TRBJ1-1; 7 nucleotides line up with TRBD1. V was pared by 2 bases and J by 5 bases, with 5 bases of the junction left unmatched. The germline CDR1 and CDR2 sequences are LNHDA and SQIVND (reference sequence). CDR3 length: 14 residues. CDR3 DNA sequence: TGTGCCAGTAGTATAAGAAGGGGGCTGACTGAAGCTTTCTTT. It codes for CASSIRRGLTEAFF.

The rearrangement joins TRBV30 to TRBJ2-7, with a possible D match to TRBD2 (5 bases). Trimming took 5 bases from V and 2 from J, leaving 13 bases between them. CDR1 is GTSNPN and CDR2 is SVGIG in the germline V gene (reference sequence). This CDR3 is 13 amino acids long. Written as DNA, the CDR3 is TGTGCCTGGGGGAGACGTAGCCCCTACGAGCAGTACTTC. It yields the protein CAWGRRSPYEQYF.

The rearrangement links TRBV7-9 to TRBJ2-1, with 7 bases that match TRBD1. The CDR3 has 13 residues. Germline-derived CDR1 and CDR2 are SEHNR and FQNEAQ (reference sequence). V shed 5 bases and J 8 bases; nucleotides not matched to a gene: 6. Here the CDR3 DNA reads TGTGCCAGCAGCAGGGGGACAGCCGATGAGCAGTTCTTC. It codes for CASSRGTADEQFF.

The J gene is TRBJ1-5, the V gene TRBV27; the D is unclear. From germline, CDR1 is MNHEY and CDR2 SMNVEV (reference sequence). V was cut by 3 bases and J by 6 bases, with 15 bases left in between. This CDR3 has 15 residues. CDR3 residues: CASSFRGVGSQPQHF. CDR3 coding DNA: TGTGCCAGCAGTTTCCGCGGGGTCGGTAGTCAGCCCCAGCATTTT.

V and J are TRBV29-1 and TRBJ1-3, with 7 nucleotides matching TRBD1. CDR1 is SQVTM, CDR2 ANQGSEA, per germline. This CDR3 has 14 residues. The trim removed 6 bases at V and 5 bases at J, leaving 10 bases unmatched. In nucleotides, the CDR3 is TGCAGCGTCGCGCTCACAGGGGTCAGAAACACCATATATTTT. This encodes CSVALTGVRNTIYF.

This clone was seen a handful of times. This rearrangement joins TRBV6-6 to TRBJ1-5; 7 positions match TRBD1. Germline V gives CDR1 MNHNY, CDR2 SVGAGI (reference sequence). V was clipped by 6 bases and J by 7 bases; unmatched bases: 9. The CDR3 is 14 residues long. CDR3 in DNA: TGTGCCAGCAGGAGAAGGGACAGAACCCAGCCCCAGCATTTT. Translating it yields CASRRRDRTQPQHF.

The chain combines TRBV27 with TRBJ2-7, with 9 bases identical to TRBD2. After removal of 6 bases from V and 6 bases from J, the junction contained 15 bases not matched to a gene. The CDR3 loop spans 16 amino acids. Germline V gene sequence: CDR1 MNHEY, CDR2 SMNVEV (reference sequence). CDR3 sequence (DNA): TGTGCCAGCAGCCCAGGCGGGGGGGCCTTAGGGACCGAGCAGTACTTC. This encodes CASSPGGGALGTEQYF.

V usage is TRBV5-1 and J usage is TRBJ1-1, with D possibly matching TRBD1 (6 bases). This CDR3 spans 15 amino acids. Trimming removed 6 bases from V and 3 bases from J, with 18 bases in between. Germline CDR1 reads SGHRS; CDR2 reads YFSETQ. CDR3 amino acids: CASTPRRQADTEAFF. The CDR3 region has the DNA TGCGCCAGCACCCCCCGCCGACAGGCGGACACTGAAGCTTTCTTT.

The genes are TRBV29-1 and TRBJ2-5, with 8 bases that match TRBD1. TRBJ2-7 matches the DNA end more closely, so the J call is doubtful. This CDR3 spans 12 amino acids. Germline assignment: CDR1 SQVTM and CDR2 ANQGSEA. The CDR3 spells CSVLQGAYEQYF. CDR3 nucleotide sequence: TGCAGCGTCCTACAGGGGGCCTACGAGCAGTACTTC.